These 31 T cell receptor beta chains came from one sample sequenced in a study of T cells after yellow fever vaccination. TCRdb analysed the 5' RACE reads with MiXCR anew, one entry per CDR3 protein. The data show 60,000 to 75,000 distinct CDR3 sequences, about 6.5% seen once. The material sequenced was CD8+ T cells sorted from PBMCs, taken more than 35 days after the first yellow fever vaccination. The receptors stem from a man aged 18 to 29 who received the YFV17D yellow fever vaccine.

The chain couples TRBV7-8 to TRBJ2-1; 8 bases line up with TRBD2. CDR3 length: 15 residues. Trimming removed 2 bases from V and 4 bases from J; junction bases left unmatched: 4. Germline values: CDR1 SGHVS, CDR2 FQNEAQ. The CDR3 DNA reads TGTGCCAGCAGCTTACTGACTAGCGTTTACAATGAGCAGTTCTTC. Its translation is CASSLLTSVYNEQFF.

This clonotype occurred many times. The chain employs TRBV5-1 and TRBJ2-7; D perhaps matches TRBD1 (6 bases). V was clipped by 4 bases and J by 6 bases, with 20 bases between them. CDR3 length equals 15 residues. Germline-derived CDR1 and CDR2 are SGHRS and YFSETQ. CDR3 protein: CASSPAGQGIGEQYF. The CDR3, as DNA: TGCGCCAGCAGCCCCGCTGGGCAGGGGATTGGCGAGCAGTACTTC.

A few counts support this clonotype. The V and J genes are TRBV20-1 and TRBJ2-5; a possible D gene is TRBD2 (5 bases). The CDR3 is 17 amino acids. Germline CDR1 and CDR2: DFQATT and SNEGSKA (reference sequence). Trimming took 0 bases from V and 3 from J, leaving 20 bases between them. The CDR3 here is CSARELISEGAKETQYF. CDR3 coding DNA: TGCAGTGCTAGAGAGCTAATTTCCGAGGGAGCTAAAGAGACCCAGTACTTC.

This clonotype was observed many times. This chain uses TRBV29-1 with TRBJ2-7; D not resolved. The V gene's germline CDR1 is SQVTM and CDR2 ANQGSEA. Trimming pared 1 base from V and 0 bases from J, leaving 7 bases between. The CDR3 runs 13 residues. CDR3 in amino acids: CSVEGGNSYEQYF. The CDR3 DNA reads TGCAGCGTTGAAGGTGGGAACTCCTACGAGCAGTACTTC.

There are many counts of this clonotype. The J gene is TRBJ2-7, the V gene TRBV20-1; D is perhaps TRBD1 (5 bases). V gave up 0 bases and J gave up 0 bases, with 12 bases separating them. This CDR3 contains 15 residues. From germline, CDR1 is DFQATT and CDR2 SNEGSKA (reference sequence). The chain's CDR3 is CSARDLGLSSYEQYF. In nucleotides, the CDR3 is TGCAGTGCTAGAGATTTGGGGCTGAGCTCCTACGAGCAGTACTTC.

This clonotype was picked up many times. The J gene is TRBJ2-5, the V gene TRBV20-1; D may be TRBD1 or TRBD2 (6 bases each). Trimming pared 1 base from V and 5 bases from J, leaving 11 bases between. This CDR3 contains 13 residues. The germline CDR1 and CDR2 sequences are DFQATT and SNEGSKA (reference sequence). The CDR3 coding sequence is TGCAGTGCTAGAGGGGGGGCGCATGAGACCCAGTACTTC. Translated, it gives CSARGGAHETQYF.

This clonotype was recorded many times. The rearrangement links TRBV4-1 to TRBJ2-1, with TRBD1 matching 9 bases. Germline V gene data show CDR1 as MGHRA and CDR2 as YSYEKL. The junction had 4 bases not matched to a gene; V was cut back by 0 bases and J by 7 bases. The CDR3 runs to 15 residues. The CDR3 DNA reads TGCGCCAGCAGCCAAGAGAAGGGACAGGGAAATGAGCAGTTCTTC. This translates into CASSQEKGQGNEQFF.

At least ten counts were recorded for this clonotype. The chain uses TRBV4-1 and TRBJ2-1; 7 nucleotides match TRBD2. The CDR3 is 15 residues long. Trimming took 2 bases from V and 2 from J; bases not matched to a gene: 3. CDR1 MGHRA and CDR2 YSYEKL come from the germline V gene. CDR3: CASSQLAAPYNEQFF. CDR3 nucleotides: TGCGCCAGCAGCCAACTAGCGGCTCCCTACAATGAGCAGTTCTTC.

In this sample, this clonotype is medium-sized. V is TRBV15 and J is TRBJ2-7, with D perhaps TRBD1 (5 bases). V shed 1 base and J shed 4 bases, with 8 bases lying between them. This CDR3 has 13 residues. CDR1 LNHNV and CDR2 YYDKDF come from the germline V gene (reference sequence). The CDR3 DNA reads as TGTGCCACCAGCAGAGCCCCAGGGTACGAGCAGTACGTC. Its translation is CATSRAPGYEQYV.

This clonotype occurred many times. The V call is TRBV7-2, the J call TRBJ2-2, with TRBD1 as a possible D gene (5 bases). CDR1 and CDR2 (germline): SGHTA, FQGNSA. The CDR3 sequence is 14 residues long. V was cut by 2 bases and J by 6 bases, with 10 bases left in between. In nucleotides, the CDR3 is TGTGCCAGCAGCTTAATTGGGGCACCCGGGGAGCTGTTTTTT. This sequence encodes CASSLIGAPGELFF.

In its sample, this clonotype was seen many times. This chain links TRBV6-4 with TRBJ2-2; D is perhaps TRBD1 (6 bases). V lost 6 bases, J lost 5 bases, and 13 bases lay in between. Looked up from germline, CDR1 is MRHNA and CDR2 is SNTAGT. The length of the CDR3 is 14 residues. For the CDR3, the DNA is TGTGCCAGCAGCCTCGGACAGTCAACCGGGGAGCTGTTTTTT. Its protein product is CASSLGQSTGELFF.

This clonotype was counted at least ten times. The chain carries TRBV29-1 and TRBJ1-2; D not certain. CDR1 and CDR2 (germline): SQVTM, ANQGSEA. CDR3 length: 14 residues. V lost 0 bases and J lost 4, with 12 bases in between. The CDR3 reads CSVEDFAEFYGYTF. The CDR3 bases are TGCAGCGTTGAAGATTTCGCAGAATTCTATGGCTACACCTTC.

This clonotype was recorded many times. This chain joins TRBV7-6 and TRBJ2-7; 7 bases line up with TRBD1. With V trimmed by 4 bases and J by 1 base, 1 base remained unmatched. Looked up from germline, CDR1 is SGHVS and CDR2 is FNYEAQ. This CDR3 is built from 13 residues. Here the CDR3 DNA reads TGTGCCAGCAGCTCCAGGGGGTCCTACGAGCAGTACTTC. Its protein is CASSSRGSYEQYF.

This clonotype was detected ten times or more. Here the CDR3 DNA reads TGTGCCAGCAGCTCAACTAGCTTGGCCGGGGAGCTGTTTTTT. Its protein is CASSSTSLAGELFF. The chain couples TRBV7-9 to TRBJ2-2, with D possibly matching TRBD2 (6 bases). Trimming took 4 bases from V and 6 from J, leaving 12 bases between them. CDR1 and CDR2 (germline): SEHNR, FQNEAQ (reference sequence). The CDR3 loop spans 14 amino acids.

This clonotype was seen at least ten times. The rearrangement links TRBV27 to TRBJ1-2; TRBD1 matches 7 bases. This CDR3 comprises 14 residues. Germline V gives CDR1 MNHEY, CDR2 SMNVEV (reference sequence). The V and J ends lost 3 bases and 4 bases, in that order; junction bases with no gene match: 5. The CDR3 sequence is CASSFRGGGYGYTF. CDR3 nucleotides: TGTGCCAGCAGTTTCAGGGGGGGAGGCTATGGCTACACCTTC.

This clonotype was counted many times. The CDR3 bases are TGTGCCAGCAGCTTGGCTGTCCCAGGGGAGCTGTTTTTT. Protein: CASSLAVPGELFF. The chain links TRBV5-4 to TRBJ2-2; D gene unclear. Trimming shortened V by 0 bases and J by 8 bases, and 8 bases separated the two germline ends. This CDR3 comprises 13 residues. Looked up from germline, CDR1 is SGHNT and CDR2 is YYREEE (reference sequence).

This clonotype was recorded at least ten times. The J gene is TRBJ1-1, the V gene TRBV2; D gene unclear. Trimming cost V 2 bases and J 1 base, with 11 bases left between them. Germline V CDR1 and CDR2: SNHLY, FYNNEI. The CDR3 runs to 15 residues. The CDR3 sequence: CASSEWVLSNTEAFF. Written as DNA, the CDR3 is TGTGCCAGCAGTGAATGGGTTCTTTCGAACACTGAAGCTTTCTTT.

This clonotype came up many times. The V gene is TRBV11-2, the J gene TRBJ2-7; D is unclear. Germline CDR1 is SGHAT and CDR2 is FQNNGV. The CDR3 extends over 12 amino acids. The ends were cut back, 1 base at V and 2 bases at J, with 3 bases in the middle. Written as DNA, the CDR3 is TGTGCCAGCAGCTTAGCCCCCTACGAGCAGTACTTC. Translation: CASSLAPYEQYF. The whole variable domain, filled in from reference TRBV11-2 and TRBJ2-7, reads EAGVAQSPRYKIIEKRQSVAFWCNPISGHATLYWYQQILGQGPKLLIQFQNNGVVDDSQLPKDRFSAERLKGVDSTLKIQPAKLEDSAVYLCASSLAPYEQYFGPGTRLTVT.

This clonotype was picked up many times. J is TRBJ2-1 and V is TRBV29-1; 8 positions match TRBD2. V shed 6 bases and J 3 bases; nucleotides not matched to a gene: 7. Germline loops: CDR1 SQVTM, CDR2 ANQGSEA. The CDR3 is 14 amino acids. The CDR3: CSVNGGGYYNEQFF. CDR3 DNA: TGCAGCGTAAACGGCGGGGGGTACTACAATGAGCAGTTCTTC.

In this sample, this clonotype turned up many times. The genes are TRBV6-1 and TRBJ2-2, with TRBD2 matching 13 bases. The J segment lost 0 bases and the V segment lost 7 bases, leaving 5 bases of the junction unmatched. CDR1 is MNHNS, CDR2 SASEGT, per germline. The length of the CDR3 is 17 residues. In DNA, the CDR3 is TGTGCCAGCAAAGGACTAGCGGGGGTATCGAACACCGGGGAGCTGTTTTTT. It encodes CASKGLAGVSNTGELFF.

This clonotype was detected many times. The chain carries TRBV6-2 or TRBV6-3 and TRBJ2-1; the D call may be TRBD1 or TRBD2 (6 bases each). The CDR3 contains 18 residues. The V gene's germline CDR1 is MNHEY and CDR2 SVGEGT. Trimming removed 3 bases from V and 6 bases from J, with 24 bases in between. CDR3: CASSYHRGVRGETNEQFF. The CDR3 DNA reads as TGTGCCAGCAGTTATCACCGGGGAGTGAGGGGGGAAACCAATGAGCAGTTCTTC.

The rearrangement uses TRBV5-1 and TRBJ2-1; TRBD2 might be the D (6 bases). This CDR3 has 15 amino acids. Deletions cut 4 bases from V and 5 bases from J, with 16 bases between. The V gene's germline CDR1 is SGHRS and CDR2 YFSETQ. Written as DNA, the CDR3 is TGCGCCAGCAGCCCCTCCGGGACTCCTAACAATGAGCAGTTCTTC. Encoded protein: CASSPSGTPNNEQFF.

This clonotype was observed a few times. This sequence joins TRBV28 and TRBJ2-1; D not resolved. Germline V lookup: CDR1 MDHEN, CDR2 SYDVKM. The CDR3 totals 15 residues. V was trimmed by 3 bases and J by 6 bases, leaving 15 bases between them. The CDR3: CASSFAGTAANEQFF. In DNA form, the CDR3 reads TGTGCCAGCAGTTTCGCCGGAACCGCCGCCAATGAGCAGTTCTTC. Variable domain in full (rest from reference TRBV28 and TRBJ2-1): DVKVTQSSRYLVKRTGEKVFLECVQDMDHENMFWYRQDPGLGLRLIYFSYDVKMKEKGDIPEGYSVSREKKERFSLILESASTNQTSMYLCASSFAGTAANEQFFGPGTRLTVL.

This clonotype has at least ten counts. The rearrangement joins TRBV4-1 to TRBJ2-1; D may match TRBD1 or TRBD2 (5 bases each). The ends were cut back, 4 bases at V and 6 bases at J, with 13 bases in the middle. The CDR3 has 14 amino acids. Germline V gene data show CDR1 as MGHRA and CDR2 as YSYEKL. The CDR3 region has the DNA TGCGCCAGCAGCCGTGGACCGGGACCCAATGAGCAGTTCTTC. Residues: CASSRGPGPNEQFF.

Ten or more counts support this clonotype. V usage is TRBV4-1 and J usage is TRBJ1-5; D remains unclear. With 4 bases removed from V and 1 base from J, the gap between germline ends came to 11 bases. This CDR3 comprises 15 residues. Germline loops: CDR1 MGHRA, CDR2 YSYEKL. The CDR3 DNA is TGCGCCAGCAGCCGGCGGTGGGTGAGCAATCAGCCCCAGCATTTT. It is translated as CASSRRWVSNQPQHF.

This clonotype was seen repeatedly, ten times or more. The CDR3 here is CASSDISSSYEQYF. Written as DNA, the CDR3 is TGTGCCAGCAGTGACATCAGCAGCTCCTACGAGCAGTACTTC. V and J are TRBV6-1 and TRBJ2-7, with D uncertain. The V end was cut by 3 bases, the J end by 0 bases, with 9 bases between. CDR1 MNHNS and CDR2 SASEGT come from the germline V gene. CDR3 size: 14 residues.

The table lists this clonotype with a few counts. The chain links TRBV7-8 to TRBJ2-7; D gene unclear. Deletions cut 5 bases from V and 6 bases from J, with 17 bases between. The germline V gene encodes CDR1 SGHVS and CDR2 FQNEAQ. The CDR3 extends over 14 amino acids. CDR3 sequence: CASSLSDPRGEQYF. In DNA, the CDR3 is TGTGCCAGCAGCCTATCAGACCCCCGAGGCGAGCAGTACTTC.

This clonotype showed up many times. This chain links TRBV11-2 with TRBJ2-2, with a weak D call TRBD2 (6 bases). CDR3 length: 15 residues. Germline loops: CDR1 SGHAT, CDR2 FQNNGV. Between the trimmed V and J ends, which lost 5 bases and 0 bases, there was a span of 10 bases. CDR3 region: CASSDRDSNTGELFF. In DNA form, the CDR3 reads TGTGCCAGCAGCGACCGGGACTCGAACACCGGGGAGCTGTTTTTT.

This clonotype has ten or more counts. The V call is TRBV12-3 or TRBV12-4, the J call TRBJ2-3; no clear D gene. CDR3 length: 15 amino acids. The V gene lost 3 bases and the J gene lost 3 bases, with 13 bases spanning the gap. The chain's CDR3 is CASSFRGRPTDTQYF. CDR3 bases: TGTGCCAGCAGTTTCAGAGGACGACCTACAGATACGCAGTATTTT.

This clonotype was seen repeatedly, ten times or more. V is TRBV2 and J is TRBJ1-2, with TRBD1 matching 7 bases. V lost 5 bases, J lost 1 base, and 7 bases stayed unmatched. CDR1 is SNHLY and CDR2 is FYNNEI in the germline V gene. CDR3 length equals 15 residues. CDR3 in amino acids: CASSFRDSFNYGYTF. For the CDR3, the DNA is TGTGCCAGCAGTTTCCGGGACAGTTTTAACTATGGCTACACCTTC. The full variable domain, with the rest looked up from reference TRBV2 and TRBJ1-2, is EPEVTQTPSHQVTQMGQEVILRCVPISNHLYFYWYRQILGQKVEFLVSFYNNEISEKSEIFDDQFSVERPDGSNFTLKIRSTKLEDSAMYFCASSFRDSFNYGYTFGSGTRLTVV.

The sample holds many counts of this clonotype. This chain uses TRBV20-1 with TRBJ1-2; D gene unclear. V was clipped by 2 bases and J by 5 bases, with 9 bases between them. Germline CDR1 is DFQATT and CDR2 is SNEGSKA (reference sequence). This CDR3 is 12 amino acids long. The CDR3 protein is CSARSFEYGYTF. The DNA of the CDR3 is TGCAGTGCTAGAAGTTTCGAGTATGGCTACACCTTC.